A single sample is the source of the 8 T cell receptor beta chains below, sequenced in a study of cytomegalovirus exposure and HLA in healthy donors. 13 Jbeta primers and 60 Vbeta primers were used for the PCR. Sequenced by immunoSEQ multiplex PCR; TCRdb stores in-frame clones only, minus some. The profile shows about 110,000 clones, roughly 85% of them singletons. Sequenced sample: PBMCs. These receptors were taken from a woman aged 40 to 50 in good health and CMV-seronegative.

This clone was seen a single time. The chain employs TRBV7-9 and TRBJ2-1, with D possibly being TRBD2 (7 bases). The germline CDR1 and CDR2 sequences are SEHNR and FQNEAQ (reference sequence). The length of the CDR3 is 15 residues. The V end was cut by 4 bases, the J end by 7 bases, with 17 bases between. The CDR3 sequence is CASSYTQGGWNEQFF. Here the CDR3 DNA reads TGTGCCAGCAGCTATACACAGGGAGGGTGGAATGAGCAGTTCTTC.

This chain uses TRBV30 with TRBJ2-1; possibly TRBD1 for D (5 bases). V lost 7 bases, J lost 0 bases, and 10 bases lay in between. The CDR3 contains 13 residues. Germline values: CDR1 GTSNPN, CDR2 SVGIG (reference sequence). Here the CDR3 DNA reads TGTGCCTTAAACAGGTTCTCCTACAATGAGCAGTTCTTC. This codes for CALNRFSYNEQFF.

The rearrangement joins TRBV27 to TRBJ2-7; D is unclear. Germline-derived CDR1 and CDR2 are MNHEY and SMNVEV (reference sequence). Trimming cost V 6 bases and J 5 bases, with 17 bases left between them. The CDR3 runs to 14 residues. The CDR3 sequence is CASSLQEARDEQYF. CDR3 coding DNA: TGTGCCAGCAGCCTGCAAGAGGCACGGGACGAGCAGTACTTC.

A single count supports this clone. Mismatch with germline at one junction end may stem from a read error. The rearrangement uses TRBV7-9 and TRBJ2-7, with TRBD2 as a possible D gene (5 bases). The CDR3 consists of 13 residues. Germline loops: CDR1 SEHNR, CDR2 FQNEAQ (reference sequence). CDR3 residues: CSSSLAPGWEQYF. Written as DNA, the CDR3 is TGTTCCAGCAGCTTAGCGCCGGGGTGGGAGCAGTACTTC.

The J gene is TRBJ2-5, the V gene TRBV5-4; 8 bases match TRBD2. J was trimmed by 5 bases and V by 3 bases; bases with no gene match: 12. The CDR3 loop spans 16 amino acids. The V gene's germline CDR1 is SGHNT and CDR2 YYREEE (reference sequence). This CDR3 reads CASSSTLQGGGETQYF. Written as DNA, the CDR3 is TGTGCCAGCAGCTCGACTTTACAGGGCGGGGGGGAGACCCAGTACTTC.

The chain recombines TRBV2 with TRBJ1-2, with TRBD1 matching over 9 bases. Germline assignment: CDR1 SNHLY and CDR2 FYNNEI. The CDR3 covers 13 residues. V lost 4 bases to trimming and J lost 4 bases; unmatched junction nucleotides: 1. CDR3 DNA: TGTGCCAGCAGTGGGACAGGGGCCTATGGCTACACCTTC. Translation: CASSGTGAYGYTF.

V usage is TRBV7-8 and J usage is TRBJ2-7; 7 nucleotides match TRBD2. This CDR3 contains 14 residues. V shed 3 bases and J 2 bases; nucleotides not matched to a gene: 4. Looked up from germline, CDR1 is SGHVS and CDR2 is FQNEAQ. The CDR3: CASSFREGPYEQYF. The CDR3 DNA follows: TGTGCCAGCAGCTTCAGGGAGGGCCCCTACGAGCAGTACTTC.

The chain links TRBV5-5 to TRBJ2-7; 7 nucleotides align to TRBD1. The CDR3 consists of 15 residues. The germline V gene encodes CDR1 SGHKS and CDR2 YYEKEE (reference sequence). The V and J ends lost 3 bases and 0 bases, in that order; junction bases with no gene match: 6. The CDR3 region has the DNA TGTGCCAGCAGCTACAGGGGTACGAGCTCCTACGAGCAGTACTTC. As protein: CASSYRGTSSYEQYF.